A selection of T cell receptor beta chains follows, all from one sample in a study of blood T cell repertoires in COVID-19. Some clones are missing from TCRdb's copy, which holds only in-frame ones; the method was immunoSEQ multiplex PCR. This sample has tens of thousands of clones, with about 91% found just once. Sequencing used peripheral blood. All receptors derive from a human donor with active COVID-19. The donor label of this sample is uncertain. Both conserved end residues are part of each CDR3. D genes are given only for firm matches. Only some rows state a clone size, as once, few, many or a class for expanded clones.

once | TRBJ1-1 | NA | TRBV18 | TGTGCCAGCTCACCACAGACAGAGAACACTGAAGCTTTCTTT | CASSPQTENTEAFF
NA | TRBJ2-1 | NA | TRBV14 | TGTGCCAGCAGCCACCCCGAAGGCGGGGTCTGGAATGAGCAGTTCTTC | CASSHPEGGVWNEQFF
NA | TRBJ2-5 | NA | TRBV28 | TGTGCCAGCAGTTTAGCGGAGAAGGAGACCCAGTACTTC | CASSLAEKETQYF
once | TRBJ1-5 | NA | TRBV6-5 | TGTGCCAGCAGACTGTATCGGGGCAATCAGCCCCAGCATTTT | CASRLYRGNQPQHF
NA | TRBJ2-7 | NA | TRBV28 | TGTGCCAGCAGTTTTACGCAGGGGCCCATCTTCGAGCAGTACTTC | CASSFTQGPIFEQYF
once | TRBJ1-1 | TRBD1 | TRBV2 | TGTGCCAGCAGAACCCGACAGGGGGCGAACACTGAAGCTTTCTTT | CASRTRQGANTEAFF
NA | TRBJ2-7 | TRBD2 | TRBV6-2/TRBV6-3 | TGTGCCAGCAGCAGAGTTGGCGGGAGGGCCCTCTACGAGCAGTACTTC | CASSRVGGRALYEQYF
NA | TRBJ2-3 | TRBD2 | TRBV10-1 | TGCGCCAGCGCACCGACTAGCGGGAGTTTAAGAGATACGCAGTATTTT | CASAPTSGSLRDTQYF
NA | TRBJ2-5 | TRBD2 | TRBV28 | TGTGCCAGCAGTTTAGGGGCGGGAGGAGAGACCCAGTACTTC | CASSLGAGGETQYF
NA | TRBJ2-4 | NA | TRBV23-1 | TGCGCCAGCAGTCAATGCACAGGGTTTGCCAAAAACATTCAGTACTTC | CASSQCTGFAKNIQYF
NA | TRBJ1-2 | TRBD1 | TRBV7-3 | TGTGCCAGCAGCTTCACAGGGGGTGGCTACACCTTC | CASSFTGGGYTF
NA | TRBJ2-1 | TRBD2 | TRBV10-1 | TGCGCCAGCAGTGAGCTAGCGGAAAGCTCCTACAATGAGCAGTTCTTC | CASSELAESSYNEQFF
NA | TRBJ2-5 | NA | TRBV4-3 | TGCGCCAGCAGCCAAGCCGTGGAGGCAGTGGAGACCCAGTACTTC | CASSQAVEAVETQYF
NA | TRBJ1-2 | NA | TRBV12-3/TRBV12-4 | TGTGCCAGCAGCCTCGACAAATACGGAGGCTACACCTTC | CASSLDKYGGYTF